These 19 T cell receptor beta chains share one sample of origin, sequenced in a study. TCRdb analysed the 5' RACE reads with MiXCR anew, one entry per CDR3 protein. The table lists around 52,000 distinct CDR3 sequences, 28% of them singletons. Sequencing was performed on tumor-infiltrating memory CD4+ T cells sorted from the breast tumor. Documented subset: memory CD4+ T cells, CD4+CD45RO+CD25-. Every receptor here comes from a female donor with breast cancer.

This clonotype came up a few times. The CDR3 DNA reads as TGCGCCAGCGAAACTATGGGGGGGCTGACAGATACGCAGTATTTT. Its protein is CASETMGGLTDTQYF. The J gene is TRBJ2-3, the V gene TRBV5-1, with D perhaps matching TRBD2 (7 bases). The CDR3 spans 15 residues. The V gene's germline CDR1 is SGHRS and CDR2 YFSETQ. Trimming removed 7 bases from V and 3 bases from J, with 18 bases in between.

This chain uses TRBV6-2 or TRBV6-3 with TRBJ1-6; D gene unclear. Trimming shortened V by 10 bases and J by 4 bases, and 8 bases separated the two germline ends. This CDR3 has 12 amino acids. Per germline, CDR1 MNHEY and CDR2 SVGEGT. This chain's CDR3 is CATSWYNSPLHF. The CDR3, as DNA: TGTGCCACCTCCTGGTATAATTCACCCCTCCACTTT.

This clonotype was detected only a few times. V gene TRBV5-1 combines with J gene TRBJ2-1; D possibly corresponds to TRBD1 (6 bases). Germline V gene data show CDR1 as SGHRS and CDR2 as YFSETQ. The CDR3 contains 14 residues. Between the trimmed V and J ends, which lost 4 bases and 6 bases, there was a span of 14 bases. The CDR3 protein is CASSTGQSINEQFF. CDR3 nucleotides: TGCGCCAGCAGCACGGGACAAAGCATCAATGAGCAGTTCTTC.

The rearrangement uses TRBV11-2 and TRBJ2-7; D call uncertain. Germline assignment: CDR1 SGHAT and CDR2 FQNNGV. CDR3 length equals 15 residues. Trimming took 1 base from V and 2 from J, leaving 12 bases between them. In DNA form, the CDR3 reads TGTGCCAGCAGCTTAGCTAACGGGCCAACCTACGAGCAGTACTTC. It yields the protein CASSLANGPTYEQYF.

The V and J genes are TRBV2 and TRBJ1-5; 8 positions match TRBD1. The CDR3 runs to 15 residues. Germline assignment: CDR1 SNHLY and CDR2 FYNNEI. With 6 bases clipped from V and 4 bases from J, the junction kept 8 bases outside the gene matches. The CDR3 nucleotides are TGTGCCAGCAGCGTGGACAGGGTCGGAAATCAGCCCCAGCATTTT. Translated, it gives CASSVDRVGNQPQHF.

This clonotype was observed at least ten times. The chain joins TRBV6-1 to TRBJ1-1; D unclear. Trimming took off 6 bases at V and 4 bases at J, with 9 bases between the two ends. This CDR3 has 12 amino acids. CDR1 and CDR2 from the germline V gene are MNHNS and SASEGT. The CDR3, as DNA: TGTGCCAGCAGGGTTTGGGGCACTGAAGCTTTCTTT. Its protein product is CASRVWGTEAFF.

Only a few counts were recorded for this clonotype. The chain employs TRBV6-2 or TRBV6-3 and TRBJ2-7; the D gene is possibly TRBD1 (5 bases). CDR1 and CDR2 from the germline V gene are MNHEY and SVGEGT. This CDR3 region has 14 residues. V gave up 6 bases and J gave up 2 bases, with 14 bases separating them. CDR3 protein: CASRLQGFAYEQYF. CDR3 DNA sequence: TGTGCCAGCAGGCTTCAGGGATTCGCCTACGAGCAGTACTTC.

The J gene is TRBJ1-1, the V gene TRBV18; the D gene is possibly TRBD1 (6 bases). Deletions cut 2 bases from V and 4 bases from J, with 11 bases between. This CDR3 region has 14 residues. Germline V lookup: CDR1 KGHSH, CDR2 LQKENI. CDR3 in amino acids: CASSPGGHGTEAFF. CDR3 coding DNA: TGTGCCAGCTCACCAGGGGGGCACGGCACTGAAGCTTTCTTT.

This clonotype was counted between two and nine times. The chain couples TRBV20-1 to TRBJ1-4; 7 bases are a match to TRBD1. The CDR3 consists of 15 residues. J gave up 4 bases and V 0 bases, and 5 bases lay outside the gene matches. From germline, CDR1 is DFQATT and CDR2 SNEGSKA (reference sequence). In DNA, the CDR3 is TGCAGTGCTAGAGATAGTGGGGACAGTAATGAAAAACTGTTTTTT. Its translation is CSARDSGDSNEKLFF.

The V call is TRBV29-1, the J call TRBJ1-1; TRBD1 might be the D (6 bases). CDR3 length: 14 amino acids. Germline values: CDR1 SQVTM, CDR2 ANQGSEA. The CDR3 sequence is CSVFGAGVGTEAFF. CDR3 nucleotides: TGCAGTGTTTTTGGGGCAGGGGTGGGCACTGAAGCTTTCTTT.

This clonotype has just a few counts. This sequence joins TRBV20-1 and TRBJ2-7; 10 nucleotides align to TRBD2. The ends lost 5 bases at V and 7 bases at J; junction bases unmatched: 11. Germline V gene sequence: CDR1 DFQATT, CDR2 SNEGSKA (reference sequence). The CDR3 is made up of 14 amino acids. In nucleotides, the CDR3 is TGCAGTGCTGGGGCCCTAGCGGGAGAACGGGAGCAGTACTTC. It translates to CSAGALAGEREQYF.

This clonotype turned up a few times. The V call is TRBV12-5, the J call TRBJ1-1; D is ambiguous. V gave up 1 base and J gave up 4 bases, with 7 bases separating them. The CDR3 spans 13 residues. Germline V CDR1 and CDR2: LGHNT, FRNRAP. The CDR3 sequence: CASGLAKGTEAFF. CDR3 nucleotides: TGTGCTAGTGGTTTGGCGAAGGGCACTGAAGCTTTCTTT.

This clonotype came up a few times. The V gene is TRBV10-2, the J gene TRBJ2-1, with a tentative D call TRBD2 (6 bases). CDR3 size: 15 residues. The V end was cut by 8 bases, the J end by 0 bases, with 14 bases between. Germline assignment: CDR1 WSHSY and CDR2 SAAADI. In DNA form, the CDR3 reads TGCGCCAGCTCACGTGGGGGAGGCTCCTACAATGAGCAGTTCTTC. Encoded protein: CASSRGGGSYNEQFF.

This clonotype was counted a few times. The chain uses TRBV6-5 and TRBJ2-7; TRBD1 aligns across 11 bases. The V gene's germline CDR1 is MNHEY and CDR2 SVGAGI. The CDR3 sequence is 14 residues long. Germline trimming cut 6 bases from V and 3 bases from J; bases unmatched to any gene: 4. The CDR3 protein is CASRKGQGGYEQYF. In nucleotides, the CDR3 is TGTGCCAGCAGAAAGGGACAGGGGGGCTACGAGCAGTACTTC.

This clonotype was observed a few times. The chain employs TRBV6-6 and TRBJ1-2; a possible D gene is TRBD1 (5 bases). From germline, CDR1 is MNHNY and CDR2 SVGAGI (reference sequence). The V gene lost 4 bases and the J gene lost 8 bases, with 20 bases spanning the gap. The CDR3 loop spans 15 amino acids. CDR3 loop: CASSFSRAGTEGYTF. In nucleotides, the CDR3 is TGTGCCAGCAGTTTCTCGAGAGCCGGGACGGAGGGCTACACCTTC.

The rearrangement links TRBV30 to TRBJ1-5; TRBD1 might be the D (6 bases). CDR1 and CDR2 (germline): GTSNPN, SVGIG (reference sequence). The V gene lost 6 bases and the J gene lost 5 bases, with 17 bases spanning the gap. This CDR3 comprises 14 residues. CDR3 residues: CACKEGGLYQPQHF. The CDR3 coding sequence is TGTGCCTGCAAGGAGGGGGGGCTCTATCAGCCCCAGCATTTT.

This clonotype occurred a few times. The chain has TRBV20-1 and TRBJ2-7; unclear D gene. Germline V gives CDR1 DFQATT, CDR2 SNEGSKA (reference sequence). Trimming stripped 3 bases from V and 3 bases from J, with 12 bases between. This CDR3 is built from 13 residues. The CDR3 bases are TGCAGTGCTAGCGGGCTGGCGGACTACGAGCAGTACTTC. This sequence encodes CSASGLADYEQYF.

This clonotype appeared a few times. V is TRBV5-1 and J is TRBJ2-6, with D unclear. V dropped 3 bases and J dropped 0 bases, with 7 bases sitting between them. The CDR3 consists of 15 residues. Per germline, CDR1 SGHRS and CDR2 YFSETQ. CDR3 nucleotide sequence: TGCGCCAGCAGCTCGGACCTCTCTGGGGCCAACGTCCTGACTTTC. The encoded protein is CASSSDLSGANVLTF.

The chain carries TRBV3-1 and TRBJ1-2, with D uncertain. V lost 8 bases and J lost 1, with 17 bases in between. The CDR3 extends over 15 amino acids. Germline values: CDR1 LGHDT, CDR2 YNNKEL (reference sequence). CDR3 in amino acids: CASSPGRAGNYGYTF. CDR3 coding DNA: TGTGCCAGCTCCCCCGGGAGGGCGGGTAACTATGGCTACACCTTC.